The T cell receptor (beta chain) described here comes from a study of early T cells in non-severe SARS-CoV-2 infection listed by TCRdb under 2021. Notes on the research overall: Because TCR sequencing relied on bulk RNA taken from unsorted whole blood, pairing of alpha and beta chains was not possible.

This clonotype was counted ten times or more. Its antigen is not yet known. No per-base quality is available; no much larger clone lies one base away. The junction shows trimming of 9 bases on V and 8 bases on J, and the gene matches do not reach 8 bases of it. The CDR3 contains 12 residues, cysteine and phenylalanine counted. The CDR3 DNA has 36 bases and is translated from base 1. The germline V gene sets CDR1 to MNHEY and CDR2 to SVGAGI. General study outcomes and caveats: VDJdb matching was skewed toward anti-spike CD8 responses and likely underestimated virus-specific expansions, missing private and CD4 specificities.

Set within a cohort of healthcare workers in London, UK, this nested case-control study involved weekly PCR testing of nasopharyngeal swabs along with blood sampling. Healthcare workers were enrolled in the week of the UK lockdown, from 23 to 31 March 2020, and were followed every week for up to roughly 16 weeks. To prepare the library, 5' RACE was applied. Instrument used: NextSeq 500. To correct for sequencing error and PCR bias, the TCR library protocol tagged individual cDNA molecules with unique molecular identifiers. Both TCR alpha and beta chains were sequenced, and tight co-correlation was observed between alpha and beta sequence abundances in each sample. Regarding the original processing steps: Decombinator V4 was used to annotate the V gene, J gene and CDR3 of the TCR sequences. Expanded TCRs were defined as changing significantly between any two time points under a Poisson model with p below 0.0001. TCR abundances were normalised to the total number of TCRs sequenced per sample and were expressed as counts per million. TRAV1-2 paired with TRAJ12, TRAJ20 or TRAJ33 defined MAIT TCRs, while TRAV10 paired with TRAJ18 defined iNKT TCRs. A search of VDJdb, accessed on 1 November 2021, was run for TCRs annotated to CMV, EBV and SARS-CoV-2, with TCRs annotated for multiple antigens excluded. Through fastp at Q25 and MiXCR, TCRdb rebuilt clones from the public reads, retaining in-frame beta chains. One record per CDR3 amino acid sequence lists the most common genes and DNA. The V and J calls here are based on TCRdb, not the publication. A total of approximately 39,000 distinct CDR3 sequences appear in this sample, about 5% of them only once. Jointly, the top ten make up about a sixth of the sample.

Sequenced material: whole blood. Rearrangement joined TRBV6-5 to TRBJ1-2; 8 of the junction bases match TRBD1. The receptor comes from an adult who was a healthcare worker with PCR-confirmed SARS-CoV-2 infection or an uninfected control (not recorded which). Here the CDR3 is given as CASKGQATGYTF. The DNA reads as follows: TGTGCCAGTAAGGGACAGGCAACAGGCTACACCTTC.